These 5 T cell receptor beta chains came from one sample sequenced in a study of T cell responses to AZD1222 COVID-19 vaccine. This table comes from immunoSEQ multiplex PCR, and its TCRdb copy is limited to in-frame clones, with some not included. The top ten hold 1.3% of the sample, which has more than 150,000 clones, about 91% seen once. The sequencing used peripheral blood, collected 28 days after the second AZD1222 dose. Source of these receptors: an adult who received the AZD1222 COVID-19 vaccine.

The chain combines TRBV19 with TRBJ2-1; 8 bases align to TRBD2. Germline assignment: CDR1 LNHDA and CDR2 SQIVND (reference sequence). V shed 7 bases and J 4 bases; nucleotides not matched to a gene: 6. This CDR3 is built from 14 residues. The CDR3 DNA sequence: TGTGCCAGTATGCCTAGCGGGCCTTACAATGAGCAGTTCTTC. Encoded protein: CASMPSGPYNEQFF.

This clone appeared once. The rearrangement links TRBV28 to TRBJ1-5; a weak D match, TRBD1 (5 bases). This CDR3 has 15 amino acids. Trimming pared 5 bases from V and 6 bases from J, leaving 17 bases between. The germline V gene encodes CDR1 MDHEN and CDR2 SYDVKM. As DNA, the CDR3 is TGTGCCAGCAGTCTAGCGCGACAGAGGGGTCAGCCCCAGCATTTT. It yields the protein CASSLARQRGQPQHF.

The chain combines TRBV4-1 with TRBJ2-5; 8 bases fit TRBD2. The junction had 7 bases not matched to a gene; V was cut back by 1 base and J by 0 bases. CDR1 MGHRA and CDR2 YSYEKL come from the germline V gene. The CDR3 has 17 amino acids. The CDR3 here is CASSQVPLAGDQETQYF. The CDR3 region has the DNA TGCGCCAGCAGCCAAGTCCCCCTAGCGGGCGACCAAGAGACCCAGTACTTC.

The V gene is TRBV28, the J gene TRBJ1-5, with D possibly being TRBD1 (6 bases). The CDR3 extends over 15 amino acids. V lost 3 bases to trimming and J lost 2 bases, with 11 bases between them. Germline V gives CDR1 MDHEN, CDR2 SYDVKM. CDR3 in amino acids: CASSLGGLGNQPQHF. The CDR3 coding sequence is TGTGCCAGCAGTTTGGGGGGGCTCGGCAATCAGCCCCAGCATTTT.

The chain joins TRBV21-1 to TRBJ1-1. TRBV21-1 is described as a pseudogene. The length of the CDR3 is 12 residues. The CDR3 here is CAGRSGADEAFF. The CDR3 DNA is TGTGCCGGGAGGAGCGGGGCGGATGAAGCTTTCTTT.